This T cell receptor (beta chain) is from a study of OX40 agonist ivuxolimab in advanced cancers. At the level of the study: Six ivuxolimab dose levels, 0.01 to 10 mg/kg, were given intravenously every 2 weeks.

V lost 3 bases to trimming and J lost 6 bases, with 15 bases between them. The CDR3 length is 14 residues. Germline V gene data show CDR1 as MNHNS and CDR2 as SASEGT. This clone was recorded only once. Sequenced by immunoSEQ multiplex PCR; TCRdb stores in-frame clones only, minus some. The sample contains about 58,000 clones, around 78% of which appear only once. The chain combines TRBV6-1 with TRBJ2-7; maybe TRBD2 (5 bases). Sequences were derived from CD4+ or CD8+ T cells sorted from blood, sampled in a trial of the OX40 agonist ivuxolimab. The origin of this receptor is an adult with an advanced solid tumor such as melanoma, head and neck, liver or kidney cancer. The CDR3 is CASSDPGDWGEQYF. The CDR3 nucleotides read TGTGCCAGCAGTGATCCCGGGGATTGGGGCGAGCAGTACTTC.